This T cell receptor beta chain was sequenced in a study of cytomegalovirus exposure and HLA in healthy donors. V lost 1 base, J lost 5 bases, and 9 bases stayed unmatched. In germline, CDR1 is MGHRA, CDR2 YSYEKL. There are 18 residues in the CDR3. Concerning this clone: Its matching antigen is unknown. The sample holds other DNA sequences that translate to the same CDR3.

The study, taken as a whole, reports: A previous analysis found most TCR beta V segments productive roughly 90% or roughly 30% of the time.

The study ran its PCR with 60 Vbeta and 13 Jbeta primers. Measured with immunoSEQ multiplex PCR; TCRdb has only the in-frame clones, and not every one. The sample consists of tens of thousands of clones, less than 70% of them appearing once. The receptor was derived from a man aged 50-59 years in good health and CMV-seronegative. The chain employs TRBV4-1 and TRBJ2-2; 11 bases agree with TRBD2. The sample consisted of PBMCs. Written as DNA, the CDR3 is TGCGCCAGCAGCCAAGGCGGACTAGCGGGTGTAGGGACCGGGGAGCTGTTTTTT. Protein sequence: CASSQGGLAGVGTGELFF.